The source of this T cell receptor beta chain is a study of cytomegalovirus exposure and HLA in healthy donors. Findings of the study overall: In a later analysis, donors in an Asian-associated ancestry cluster reportedly had fewer N-insertions in productive TCRs than the cohort mean. Previously analyzed data showed that most TCR beta V segments were productive at a frequency of about 87% or about 30%.

The donors (healthy individuals) were bone marrow donors. This PCR relied on a set of 60 Vbeta primers and 13 Jbeta primers. Authors' methods: Among the unique TCR beta chains that a later analysis counted, about 81 million in all, approximately 12 million were shared. Generated by immunoSEQ multiplex PCR, the TCRdb table keeps only in-frame clones and is missing some. V and J calls and clone size follow that table, whereas D and trimming were derived from the DNA. The profile shows about 84,000 clones, around three fifths of them singletons. Notes on this clone: Its antigen is not identified.

The sequence derives from a woman in her forties in good health and CMV-seropositive. Sequencing input: PBMCs.

CDR3 sequence reads: CATSLAGDFDEQFF. The CDR3 DNA follows: TGTGCCACTTCACTAGCGGGAGATTTCGATGAGCAGTTCTTC. This chain joins TRBV10-3 and TRBJ2-1; 11 nucleotides agree with TRBD2. J was trimmed by 8 bases and V by 10 bases; bases with no gene match: 10. Germline V gene lookup returns CDR1 ENHRY and CDR2 SYGVKD. The CDR3 extends over 14 amino acids.